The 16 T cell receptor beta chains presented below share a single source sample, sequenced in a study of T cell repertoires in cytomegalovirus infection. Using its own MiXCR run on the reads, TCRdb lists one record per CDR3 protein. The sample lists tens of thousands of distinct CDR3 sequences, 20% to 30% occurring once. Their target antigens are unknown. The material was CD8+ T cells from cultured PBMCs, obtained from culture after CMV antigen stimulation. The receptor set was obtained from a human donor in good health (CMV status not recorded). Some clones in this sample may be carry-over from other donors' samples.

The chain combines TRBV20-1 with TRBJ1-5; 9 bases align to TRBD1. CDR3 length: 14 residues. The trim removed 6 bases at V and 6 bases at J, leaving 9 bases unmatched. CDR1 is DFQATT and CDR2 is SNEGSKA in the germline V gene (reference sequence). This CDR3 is CSAFPRTGVQPQHF. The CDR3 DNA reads TGCAGTGCCTTCCCCCGGACAGGGGTTCAGCCCCAGCATTTT.

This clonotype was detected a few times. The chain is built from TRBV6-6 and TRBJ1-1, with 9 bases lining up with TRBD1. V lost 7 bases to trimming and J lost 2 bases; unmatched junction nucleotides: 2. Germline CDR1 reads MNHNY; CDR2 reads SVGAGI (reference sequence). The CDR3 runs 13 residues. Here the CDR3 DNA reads TGTGCCAGCAAGGGACAGGGAAACACTGAAGCTTTCTTT. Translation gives CASKGQGNTEAFF.

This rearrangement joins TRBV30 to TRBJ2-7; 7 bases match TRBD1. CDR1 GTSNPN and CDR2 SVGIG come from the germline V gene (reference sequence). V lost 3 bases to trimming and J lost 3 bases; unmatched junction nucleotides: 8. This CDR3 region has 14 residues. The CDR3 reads CAWSVGDRDYEQYF. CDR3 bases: TGTGCCTGGAGCGTAGGGGACAGAGACTACGAGCAGTACTTC. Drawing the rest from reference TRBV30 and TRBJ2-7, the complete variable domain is SQTIHQWPATLVQPVGSPLSLECTVEGTSNPNLYWYRQAAGRGLQLLFYSVGIGQISSEVPQNLSASRPQDRQFILSSKKLLLSDSGFYLCAWSVGDRDYEQYFGPGTRLTVT.

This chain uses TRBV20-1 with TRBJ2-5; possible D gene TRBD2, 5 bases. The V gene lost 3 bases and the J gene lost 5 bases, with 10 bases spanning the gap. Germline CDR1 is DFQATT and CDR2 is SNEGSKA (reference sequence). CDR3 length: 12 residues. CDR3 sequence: CSASLEEETQYF. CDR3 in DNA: TGCAGTGCTAGTCTGGAGGAGGAGACCCAGTACTTC.

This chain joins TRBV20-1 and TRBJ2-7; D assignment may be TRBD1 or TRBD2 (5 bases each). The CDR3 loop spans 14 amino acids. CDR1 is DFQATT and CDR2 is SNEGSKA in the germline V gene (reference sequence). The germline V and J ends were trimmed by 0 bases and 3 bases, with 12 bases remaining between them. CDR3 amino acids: CSARDLRDRYEQYF. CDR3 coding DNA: TGCAGTGCTAGAGATTTGAGGGACCGCTACGAGCAGTACTTC.

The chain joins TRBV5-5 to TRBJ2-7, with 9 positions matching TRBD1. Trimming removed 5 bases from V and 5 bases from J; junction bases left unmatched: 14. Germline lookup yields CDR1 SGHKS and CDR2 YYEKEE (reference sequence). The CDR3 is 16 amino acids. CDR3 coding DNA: TGTGCCAGCAGAGTCCAAATTGGGACAGGGACCAACGAGCAGTACTTC. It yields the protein CASRVQIGTGTNEQYF.

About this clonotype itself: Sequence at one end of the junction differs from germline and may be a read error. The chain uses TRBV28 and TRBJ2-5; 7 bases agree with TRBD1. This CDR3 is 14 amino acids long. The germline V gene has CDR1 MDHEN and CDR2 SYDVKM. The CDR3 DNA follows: TGTGCCAGCAGTTTAGGACAGGAGTTAAAGACCCAGTACTTT. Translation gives CASSLGQELKTQYF.

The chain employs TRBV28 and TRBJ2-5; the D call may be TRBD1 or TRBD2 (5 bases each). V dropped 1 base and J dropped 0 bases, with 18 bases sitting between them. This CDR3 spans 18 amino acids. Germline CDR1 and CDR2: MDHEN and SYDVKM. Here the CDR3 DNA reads TGTGCCAGCAGTTTATACCCCGGGGCAGCGCTAAACCAAGAGACCCAGTACTTC. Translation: CASSLYPGAALNQETQYF.

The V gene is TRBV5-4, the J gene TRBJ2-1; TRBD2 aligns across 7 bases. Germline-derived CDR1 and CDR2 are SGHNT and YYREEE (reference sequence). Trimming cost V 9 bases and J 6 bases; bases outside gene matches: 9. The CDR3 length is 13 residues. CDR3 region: CANGRGTINEQFF. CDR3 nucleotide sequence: TGTGCCAACGGTCGAGGGACTATCAATGAGCAGTTCTTC.

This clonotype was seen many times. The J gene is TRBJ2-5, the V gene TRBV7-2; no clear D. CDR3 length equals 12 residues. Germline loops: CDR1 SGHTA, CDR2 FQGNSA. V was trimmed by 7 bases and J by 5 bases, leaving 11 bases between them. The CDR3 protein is CASTLLGETQYF. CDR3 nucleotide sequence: TGTGCCAGCACCCTCCTGGGGGAGACCCAGTACTTC.

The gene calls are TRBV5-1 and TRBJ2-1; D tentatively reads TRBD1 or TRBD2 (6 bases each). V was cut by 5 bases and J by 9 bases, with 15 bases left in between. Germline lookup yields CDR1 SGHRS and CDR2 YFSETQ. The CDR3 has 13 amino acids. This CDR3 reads CASRGGAVAEQFF. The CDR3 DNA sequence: TGCGCCAGCAGGGGGGGCGCTGTCGCTGAGCAGTTCTTC.

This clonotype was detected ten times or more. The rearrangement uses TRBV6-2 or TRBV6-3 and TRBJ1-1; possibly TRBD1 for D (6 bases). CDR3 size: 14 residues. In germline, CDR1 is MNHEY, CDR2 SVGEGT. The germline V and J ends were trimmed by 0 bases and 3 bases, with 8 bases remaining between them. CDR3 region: CASSYSGGHTEAFF. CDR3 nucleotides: TGTGCCAGCAGTTACTCTGGGGGCCACACTGAAGCTTTCTTT.

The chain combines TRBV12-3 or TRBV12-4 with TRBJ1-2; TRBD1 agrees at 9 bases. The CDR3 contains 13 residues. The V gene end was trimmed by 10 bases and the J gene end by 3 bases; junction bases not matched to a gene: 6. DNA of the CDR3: TGTGCCATCAGGACAGGGGTGGACTATGGCTACACCTTC. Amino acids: CAIRTGVDYGYTF.

The CDR3 region has the DNA TGTGCCACCTGCCTCCGGCGGGGGGACACTGAAGCTTTCTTT. Translating it yields CATCLRRGDTEAFF. V gene TRBV6-2 or TRBV6-3 combines with J gene TRBJ1-1, with a weak D call TRBD1 (5 bases). V gave up 10 bases and J gave up 3 bases, with 18 bases separating them. CDR1 and CDR2 (germline): MNHEY, SVGEGT. The CDR3 contains 14 residues.

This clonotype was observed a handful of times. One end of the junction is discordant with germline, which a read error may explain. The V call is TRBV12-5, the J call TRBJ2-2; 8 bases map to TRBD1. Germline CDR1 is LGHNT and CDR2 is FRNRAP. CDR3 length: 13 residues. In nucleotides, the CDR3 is TGTGCTAGTAGACAGGGGAACGCCGGGGAGCTGTTTTTT. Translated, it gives CASRQGNAGELFF.

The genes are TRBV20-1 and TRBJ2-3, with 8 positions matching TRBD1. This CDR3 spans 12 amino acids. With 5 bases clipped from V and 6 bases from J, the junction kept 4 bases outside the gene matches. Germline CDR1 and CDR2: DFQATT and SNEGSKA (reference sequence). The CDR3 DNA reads TGCAGTGCTGGACAGGGAGGTGATACGCAGTATTTT. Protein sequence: CSAGQGGDTQYF.